Each of the 5 T cell receptor beta chains below was sequenced from the same sample in a study of technical replicates of blood from four donors. The assay was immunoSEQ multiplex PCR, and TCRdb's table has in-frame clones only and misses some. The sample consists of more than 90,000 clones, roughly 95% of them appearing once. Input material: T cells isolated from PBMCs. The receptors shown here come from a human donor in good health.

The genes are TRBV25-1 and TRBJ2-7; no clear D gene. The CDR3 is made up of 16 amino acids. The V end lost 4 bases, the J end lost 0 bases, and 16 bases lay between the germline ends. Germline-derived CDR1 and CDR2 are MGHDK and SYGVNS. The CDR3 DNA reads TGTGCCAGCAGTGGGGTCGCGGTAGTGGGCTCCTACGAGCAGTACTTC. As protein: CASSGVAVVGSYEQYF.

V and J are TRBV11-2 and TRBJ2-3; D not resolved. The CDR3 is 13 amino acids. Trimming took 1 base from V and 4 from J, leaving 6 bases between them. Germline CDR1 and CDR2: SGHAT and FQNNGV. Written as DNA, the CDR3 is TGTGCCAGCAGCTTAGGAGTTGCAGATACGCAGTATTTT. This encodes CASSLGVADTQYF.

The V and J genes are TRBV19 and TRBJ2-6; 7 bases are a match to TRBD1. Looked up from germline, CDR1 is LNHDA and CDR2 is SQIVND (reference sequence). CDR3 size: 15 residues. The J segment lost 4 bases and the V segment lost 3 bases, leaving 3 bases of the junction unmatched. CDR3 in DNA: TGTGCCAGTAGTATGGACAGGAGAGGGGCCAACGTCCTGACTTTC. It specifies CASSMDRRGANVLTF. The full variable domain, in which reference TRBV19 and TRBJ2-6 provide the parts outside the CDR3, is DGGITQSPKYLFRKEGQNVTLSCEQNLNHDAMYWYRQDPGQGLRLIYYSQIVNDFQKGDIAEGYSVSREKKESFPLTVTSAQKNPTAFYLCASSMDRRGANVLTFGAGSRLTVL.

The gene calls are TRBV15 and TRBJ1-1, with TRBD1 as a possible D gene (5 bases). The CDR3 extends over 12 amino acids. Trimming took off 9 bases at V and 8 bases at J, with 16 bases between the two ends. The germline CDR1 and CDR2 sequences are LNHNV and YYDKDF (reference sequence). The CDR3 nucleotides read TGTGCCACGCACGGGGGGAGACAAGAAGCTTTCTTT. This encodes CATHGGRQEAFF.

This chain joins TRBV4-3 and TRBJ2-7; no clear D. Germline assignment: CDR1 LGHNA and CDR2 YSLEER. The CDR3 spans 13 residues. Trimming stripped 1 base from V and 3 bases from J, with 7 bases between. In nucleotides, the CDR3 is TGCGCCAGCAGCCAAGGGCTTAACTACGAGCAGTACTTC. Amino acids: CASSQGLNYEQYF.